The T cell receptor beta chain described here comes from a study of shared clonotypes between healthy human individuals. Study results and limitations: An expected dependence of interdonor clonotype sharing on sequencing depth was noted. Only a few donors were included, so the genetic and exposure-history diversity represented was limited.

Remarks on this clone: Antigen: not known. The germline gene is not matched at one end of the junction; a read error may be the cause.

Donors comprised only Caucasian adults living in Nashville, Tennessee. Germline V gives CDR1 LNHDA, CDR2 SQIVND (reference sequence). This CDR3 is 9 amino acids long. Some clones are missing from TCRdb's copy, which holds only in-frame ones; the method was immunoSEQ multiplex PCR. The sample lists some 1.5 million clones; 95% to 99% were seen once. J is TRBJ1-5 and V is TRBV19; D unclear. The TCR originated in a man aged 25-45 years in good health. The sequencing sample was made of naive CD4+ T cells sorted from blood. Subset described: CD45RA+ positively selected. Written as DNA, the CDR3 is TGCTCTCGATGCAGGCCCCAGCATTTT. This gives the protein CSRCRPQHF.